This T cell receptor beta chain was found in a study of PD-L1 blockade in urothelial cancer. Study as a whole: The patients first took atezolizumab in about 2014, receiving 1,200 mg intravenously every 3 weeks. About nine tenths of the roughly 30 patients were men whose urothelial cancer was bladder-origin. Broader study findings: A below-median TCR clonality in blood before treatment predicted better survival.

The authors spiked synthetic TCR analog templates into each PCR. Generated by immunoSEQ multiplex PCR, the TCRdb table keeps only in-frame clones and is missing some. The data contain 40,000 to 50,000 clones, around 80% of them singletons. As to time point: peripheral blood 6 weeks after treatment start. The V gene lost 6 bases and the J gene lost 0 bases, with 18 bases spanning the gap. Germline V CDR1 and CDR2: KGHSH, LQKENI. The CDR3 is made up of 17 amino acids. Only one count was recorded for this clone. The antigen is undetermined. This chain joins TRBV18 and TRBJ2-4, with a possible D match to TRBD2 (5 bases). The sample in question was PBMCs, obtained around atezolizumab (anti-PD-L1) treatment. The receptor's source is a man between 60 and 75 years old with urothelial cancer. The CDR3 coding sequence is TGTGCCAGCTCCCCTAGAGGGAAAACCTTAGCCAAAAACATTCAGTACTTC. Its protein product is CASSPRGKTLAKNIQYF.